The 13 T cell receptor beta chains reported below all come from one sample, sequenced in a study of blood T cell repertoires in COVID-19. Only in-frame clones appear in the TCRdb table, and some are missing; sequencing was by immunoSEQ multiplex PCR. The table shows approximately 220,000 clones, with 83% occurring only once. Material for sequencing was PBMCs or T cells enriched from blood (not recorded which). These receptors all come from a woman aged 45-65 years who had been exposed to COVID-19.

The rearrangement uses TRBV20-1 and TRBJ1-6, with 7 bases matching TRBD1. J gave up 10 bases and V 3 bases, and 6 bases lay outside the gene matches. Germline CDR1 reads DFQATT; CDR2 reads SNEGSKA (reference sequence). The CDR3 contains 13 residues. This chain's CDR3 is CSASGDRGSPLHF. CDR3 DNA sequence: TGCAGTGCTAGTGGGGACAGAGGGTCACCCCTCCACTTT.

This clone was seen more than once but under ten times. The CDR3 sequence is CASSLGTSNTQYF. The CDR3 nucleotides read TGCGCCAGCAGCTTGGGGACTAGTAATACGCAGTATTTT. This chain uses TRBV5-1 with TRBJ2-3, with 7 nucleotides matching TRBD2. V was pared by 0 bases and J by 7 bases, with 2 bases of the junction left unmatched. This CDR3 has 13 amino acids. In germline, CDR1 is SGHRS, CDR2 YFSETQ.

This CDR3 reads CASSLDYQETQYF. The CDR3 DNA reads as TGTGCCAGCAGCTTAGACTACCAAGAGACCCAGTACTTC. The rearrangement links TRBV7-2 to TRBJ2-5; D is unclear. Trimming cost V 1 base and J 0 bases, with 3 bases left between them. From germline, CDR1 is SGHTA and CDR2 FQGNSA. The CDR3 runs 13 residues.

The chain carries TRBV6-1 and TRBJ1-2; TRBD1 aligns across 7 bases. Losses at the gene ends were 2 bases for V and 2 bases for J; bases not matched to a gene: 2. The CDR3 extends over 14 amino acids. Germline CDR1 is MNHNS and CDR2 is SASEGT. Here the CDR3 reads CASSETGANYGYTF. The CDR3 DNA sequence: TGTGCCAGCAGTGAAACAGGGGCGAACTATGGCTACACCTTC.

The chain carries TRBV27 and TRBJ1-2; no firm D call. The CDR3 is made up of 12 amino acids. Germline V CDR1 and CDR2: MNHEY, SMNVEV (reference sequence). V gave up 3 bases and J gave up 8 bases, with 10 bases separating them. The DNA for the CDR3 is TGTGCCAGCAGTTTCCCCGGAGGGGGCTACACCTTC. Translated, it gives CASSFPGGGYTF.

The rearrangement links TRBV5-6 to TRBJ1-1; 8 bases map to TRBD1. CDR3 length: 14 residues. Germline V lookup: CDR1 SGHDT, CDR2 YYEEEE. J gave up 5 bases and V 2 bases, and 5 bases lay outside the gene matches. The CDR3 DNA follows: TGTGCCAGCAGCTTCACAGGGGGGATAACTGAAGCTTTCTTT. Translation gives CASSFTGGITEAFF. The variable domain in full, completed from reference TRBV5-6 and TRBJ1-1, reads DAGVTQSPTHLIKTRGQQVTLRCSPKSGHDTVSWYQQALGQGPQFIFQYYEEEERQRGNFPDRFSGHQFPNYSSELNVNALLLGDSALYLCASSFTGGITEAFFGQGTRLTVV.

The chain combines TRBV29-1 with TRBJ2-1; TRBD2 matches at 16 bases. This CDR3 region has 19 residues. The V gene end was trimmed by 6 bases and the J gene end by 10 bases; junction bases not matched to a gene: 21. CDR1 SQVTM and CDR2 ANQGSEA come from the germline V gene. CDR3 region: CSVETPGLAGGPVLSEQFF. CDR3 nucleotide sequence: TGCAGCGTAGAAACCCCGGGACTAGCGGGGGGGCCTGTACTCAGCGAGCAGTTCTTC.

This clone was observed a handful of times. Germline is not matched at one junction end, which may reflect a read error. The chain links TRBV3-1 (or the pseudogene TRBV3-2) to TRBJ1-2; tentatively, D is TRBD1 (6 bases). The CDR3 length is 15 residues. Per the germline V gene, CDR1 is LGHDT and CDR2 is YNNKEL (reference sequence). DNA for the CDR3: TGTGCCAGCCGCCAATCACACAGGGTAAGGGATGGCTACACCTTC. The encoded protein is CASRQSHRVRDGYTF.

This clone has just one count. The J gene is TRBJ2-1, the V gene TRBV11-3; 7 bases map to TRBD2. Germline V CDR1 and CDR2: SGHNT, YENEEA. This CDR3 is 14 amino acids long. The V segment lost 0 bases and the J segment 6 bases; nucleotides outside the gene matches: 2. As DNA, the CDR3 is TGTGCCAGCAGCTTAGATGGGGGGGGCAATGAGCAGTTCTTC. Its protein is CASSLDGGGNEQFF.

The CDR3 sequence is CASSAPGGMNTEAFF. The CDR3 coding sequence is TGTGCCAGCAGCGCTCCGGGGGGCATGAACACTGAAGCTTTCTTT. The chain couples TRBV9 to TRBJ1-1, with a weak D call TRBD1 (6 bases). V was pared by 3 bases and J by 0 bases, with 12 bases between. Looked up from germline, CDR1 is SGDLS and CDR2 is YYNGEE. There are 15 residues in the CDR3.

The gene calls are TRBV27 and TRBJ1-6, with TRBD1 matching 9 bases. The CDR3 consists of 14 residues. The J segment lost 7 bases and the V segment lost 4 bases, leaving 2 bases of the junction unmatched. The germline gives CDR1 MNHEY, CDR2 SMNVEV (reference sequence). CDR3 region: CASSYRGLNSPLHF. DNA of the CDR3: TGTGCCAGCAGTTACAGGGGGCTCAATTCACCCCTCCACTTT.

V usage is TRBV10-2 and J usage is TRBJ2-3, with TRBD2 matching 11 bases. J was trimmed by 5 bases and V by 7 bases; bases with no gene match: 8. This CDR3 has 15 residues. Looked up from germline, CDR1 is WSHSY and CDR2 is SAAADI. CDR3 nucleotides: TGCGCCAGCAAAACTAGCGGGGGATCGGGAGATACGCAGTATTTT. Translated: CASKTSGGSGDTQYF.

In its sample, this clone was seen a few times. The chain links TRBV11-1 to TRBJ1-2; weak D call: TRBD1 (5 bases). Germline V CDR1 and CDR2: SGHAT, FQDESV (reference sequence). V was shortened by 5 bases and J by 8 bases, with 18 bases between the two germline ends. CDR3 length equals 14 residues. CDR3 sequence: CASSPPQGVGGYTF. The CDR3, as DNA: TGTGCCAGCAGCCCCCCCCAAGGGGTAGGGGGCTACACCTTC.